Listed here are 30 T cell receptor beta chains from one sample, sequenced in a study of CD8+ T cells in alopecia areata. Treatment denoted: oral pan-JAK inhibitor, 5-10 mg twice daily. Extraction of RNA preceded its reverse transcription into cDNA, which served as the sequencing template. TCRdb's copy holds only in-frame clones and misses some; the assay was immunoSEQ multiplex PCR. The sample contains 150,000 to 200,000 clones, roughly 60% of which appear only once. The sample in question was CD4+ T cells sorted from blood, obtained at week 24, from a patient treated with tofacitinib. Every receptor here comes from a human donor with alopecia areata.

The rearrangement links TRBV29-1 to TRBJ1-2, with D possibly TRBD1 on 5 matching bases. Germline assignment: CDR1 SQVTM and CDR2 ANQGSEA. Trimming removed 7 bases at V and 8 bases at J, with 20 bases between. This CDR3 is built from 13 residues. In DNA form, the CDR3 reads TGCAGCGCTTCGGGACCCCCCGTACAGGGCTACACCTTC. Protein sequence: CSASGPPVQGYTF.

This clone was seen a handful of times. This chain uses TRBV15 with TRBJ1-2; TRBD1 matches at 9 bases. Germline CDR1 LNHNV, CDR2 YYDKDF (reference sequence). Unmatched junction bases numbered 13, after V lost 3 bases and J lost 14 bases. The CDR3 runs 14 residues. CDR3: CATSRPERDRVLTF. CDR3 in DNA: TGTGCCACCAGCAGGCCCGAAAGGGACAGGGTGTTAACCTTC.

This clone was recorded a few times. The V gene is TRBV2, the J gene TRBJ1-1, with 9 bases identical to TRBD1. Germline CDR1 SNHLY, CDR2 FYNNEI. This CDR3 has 18 residues. Losses at the gene ends were 7 bases for V and 1 base for J; bases not matched to a gene: 16. The CDR3: CASNVPGQGFTKNTEAFF. In nucleotides, the CDR3 is TGTGCCAGCAACGTCCCGGGACAGGGATTCACCAAGAACACTGAAGCTTTCTTT.

This sequence joins TRBV29-1 and TRBJ1-1; tentative D call: TRBD1 (5 bases). The CDR3 is made up of 11 amino acids. Germline V CDR1 and CDR2: SQVTM, ANQGSEA. Trimming removed 6 bases from V and 11 bases from J, with 16 bases in between. The CDR3 here is CSVENGGLAFF. The CDR3 DNA is TGCAGCGTAGAAAATGGGGGATTGGCTTTCTTT. Together with reference TRBV29-1 and TRBJ1-1, the CDR3 gives the full variable domain: SAVISQKPSRDICQRGTSLTIQCQVDSQVTMMFWYRQQPGQSLTLIATANQGSEATYESGFVIDKFPISRPNLTFSTLTVSNMSPEDSSIYLCSVENGGLAFFGQGTRLTVV.

The J gene is TRBJ1-3, the V gene TRBV5-1; 8 bases map to TRBD1. The germline V gene has CDR1 SGHRS and CDR2 YFSETQ. V dropped 0 bases and J dropped 0; count of bases not matched to a gene: 8. This CDR3 spans 18 amino acids. CDR3 sequence: CASSLGQGRSYSGNTIYF. The CDR3 DNA reads TGCGCCAGCAGCTTGGGACAGGGGCGAAGTTACTCTGGAAACACCATATATTTT.

The chain links TRBV30 to TRBJ1-2; TRBD1 matches 7 bases. This CDR3 has 12 residues. Germline-derived CDR1 and CDR2 are GTSNPN and SVGIG (reference sequence). With 1 base clipped from V and 9 bases from J, the junction kept 5 bases outside the gene matches. CDR3 region: CAWSGTGQSYTF. In DNA form, the CDR3 reads TGTGCCTGGAGTGGGACAGGCCAAAGCTACACCTTC.

The V call is TRBV11-2, the J call TRBJ2-7; unclear D gene. Germline assignment: CDR1 SGHAT and CDR2 FQNNGV. The V end lost 4 bases, the J end lost 4 bases, and 5 bases lay between the germline ends. CDR3 length: 11 amino acids. The DNA for the CDR3 is TGTGCCAGCAGCTCCTTTTACGAGCAGTACTTC. Amino acids: CASSSFYEQYF.

The chain links TRBV2 to TRBJ1-5; D gene ambiguous. The V gene's germline CDR1 is SNHLY and CDR2 FYNNEI. The CDR3 is 12 residues long. The V gene lost 5 bases and the J gene lost 6 bases, with 8 bases spanning the gap. CDR3 sequence reads: CASSTVGQPQHF. The CDR3 coding sequence is TGTGCCAGCAGTACAGTAGGTCAGCCCCAGCATTTT.

This clone was picked up one time. This rearrangement joins TRBV29-1 to TRBJ2-7; 7 bases agree with TRBD1. V was clipped by 5 bases and J by 0 bases; unmatched bases: 4. The CDR3 loop spans 13 amino acids. From germline, CDR1 is SQVTM and CDR2 ANQGSEA. CDR3 region: CSVSGQPSYEQYF. The CDR3 region has the DNA TGCAGCGTTTCGGGACAGCCCTCCTACGAGCAGTACTTC.

The J gene is TRBJ2-1, the V gene TRBV4-3; the match to TRBD2 covers 14 bases. The CDR3 length is 18 residues. The V segment lost 1 base and the J segment 4 bases; nucleotides outside the gene matches: 6. CDR1 and CDR2 from the germline V gene are LGHNA and YSLEER. DNA of the CDR3: TGCGCCAGCAGCCAAGCGGGGACTAGCGGGGGTACTTACAATGAGCAGTTCTTC. Amino acids: CASSQAGTSGGTYNEQFF.

V and J are TRBV7-2 and TRBJ2-7; 7 nucleotides match TRBD2. CDR3 length: 17 amino acids. Germline trimming cut 5 bases from V and 2 bases from J; bases unmatched to any gene: 15. Per the germline V gene, CDR1 is SGHTA and CDR2 is FQGNSA. This chain's CDR3 is CASSTLSGVDKTYEQYF. For the CDR3, the DNA is TGTGCCAGCAGCACCTTAAGCGGGGTCGATAAGACCTACGAGCAGTACTTC.

The J gene is TRBJ2-3, the V gene TRBV14, with D perhaps being TRBD1 or TRBD2 (5 bases each). The CDR3 has 15 residues. The V end was cut by 4 bases, the J end by 2 bases, with 13 bases between. In germline, CDR1 is SGHDN, CDR2 FVKESK. The CDR3 sequence is CASSLGDRTTDTQYF. CDR3 nucleotide sequence: TGTGCCAGCAGCCTAGGGGACCGCACCACAGATACGCAGTATTTT.

This clone has a handful of counts. This sequence joins TRBV11-2 and TRBJ2-4, with 8 bases lining up with TRBD2. The germline V gene has CDR1 SGHAT and CDR2 FQNNGV. CDR3 length equals 17 residues. Losses at the gene ends were 5 bases for V and 0 bases for J; bases not matched to a gene: 9. For the CDR3, the DNA is TGTGCCAGCAGCCCGCTCGGGGGGGGGATAGCCAAAAACATTCAGTACTTC. It specifies CASSPLGGGIAKNIQYF.

This clone appeared a single time. This chain uses TRBV30 with TRBJ2-2; possibly TRBD1 for D (5 bases). The germline V and J ends were trimmed by 4 bases and 5 bases, with 14 bases remaining between them. Germline-derived CDR1 and CDR2 are GTSNPN and SVGIG (reference sequence). The CDR3 has 14 amino acids. The CDR3, as DNA: TGTGCCTGGACCGAGCCAGGGCGGACCGGGGAGCTGTTTTTT. Its protein product is CAWTEPGRTGELFF.

To note about this clone: The identical CDR3 is also encoded by other nucleotide sequences in the sample. The chain joins TRBV29-1 to TRBJ1-3, with unresolved D. Germline CDR1 reads SQVTM; CDR2 reads ANQGSEA. V shed 7 bases and J shed 7 bases, with 11 bases lying between them. The CDR3 loop spans 11 amino acids. CDR3 region: CSARLGNTIYF. The CDR3 coding sequence is TGCAGCGCCCGGCTCGGGAACACCATATATTTT.

The chain carries TRBV4-3 and TRBJ1-6; 7 bases are a match to TRBD1. Germline CDR1 is LGHNA and CDR2 is YSLEER. The CDR3 spans 15 residues. V shed 2 bases, J shed 7 bases, and the junction held 5 bases outside the gene matches. In nucleotides, the CDR3 is TGCGCCAGCAGCCAAAGACAGGGCCAAAATTCACCCCTCCACTTT. It codes for CASSQRQGQNSPLHF.

The rearrangement joins TRBV10-2 to TRBJ2-5, with 7 bases matching TRBD2. The CDR3 is 14 residues long. Germline values: CDR1 WSHSY, CDR2 SAAADI. Trimming cost V 10 bases and J 4 bases; bases outside gene matches: 12. Here the CDR3 reads CAIRGAGESETQYF. The CDR3 nucleotides are TGCGCCATCCGAGGGGCGGGGGAGTCAGAGACCCAGTACTTC.

The chain recombines TRBV10-3 with TRBJ1-6; a possible D gene is TRBD1 (6 bases). Trimming left V 1 base short and J 6 bases short, with 10 bases between. The CDR3 is 15 amino acids. Germline CDR1 is ENHRY and CDR2 is SYGVKD. The CDR3 DNA reads as TGTGCCATCAGTGAGTTAGGGGGGCTTAATTCACCCCTCCACTTT. Translation gives CAISELGGLNSPLHF.

The chain recombines TRBV9 with TRBJ2-2, with TRBD1 as a possible D gene (6 bases). Germline values: CDR1 SGDLS, CDR2 YYNGEE. Trimming took off 0 bases at V and 3 bases at J, with 9 bases between the two ends. The CDR3 length is 15 residues. The CDR3 nucleotides read TGTGCCAGCAGCGTAGCTAGACAGGACACCGGGGAGCTGTTTTTT. This gives the protein CASSVARQDTGELFF.

The rearrangement links TRBV15 to TRBJ2-3; D not resolved. Germline V gene data show CDR1 as LNHNV and CDR2 as YYDKDF (reference sequence). Trimming removed 4 bases at V and 1 base at J, with 9 bases between. The length of the CDR3 is 14 residues. This chain's CDR3 is CATSMRIRTDTQYF. The CDR3 DNA follows: TGTGCCACCAGCATGAGGATCCGCACAGATACGCAGTATTTT.

This clone was seen a single time. This chain joins TRBV2 and TRBJ1-6; TRBD1 is a possible D gene (5 bases). Germline values: CDR1 SNHLY, CDR2 FYNNEI. V lost 6 bases, J lost 7 bases, and 7 bases lay in between. The CDR3 runs 12 residues. CDR3 in amino acids: CASSRANSPLHF. Written as DNA, the CDR3 is TGTGCCAGCAGCAGGGCCAATTCACCCCTCCACTTT.

The table lists this clone with a few counts. The gene calls are TRBV5-4 and TRBJ2-6; no clear D. Germline V lookup: CDR1 SGHNT, CDR2 YYREEE (reference sequence). V was cut by 6 bases and J by 1 base, with 8 bases left in between. The CDR3 contains 14 residues. The DNA of the CDR3 is TGTGCCAGCACCCGCGCATCTGGGGCCAACGTCCTGACTTTC. This encodes CASTRASGANVLTF.

The chain couples TRBV14 to TRBJ2-7; no clear D gene. Germline V gene sequence: CDR1 SGHDN, CDR2 FVKESK. This CDR3 is built from 13 residues. V shed 1 base and J shed 4 bases, with 8 bases lying between them. Here the CDR3 DNA reads TGTGCCAGCAGCCAAGTAAGAGGTTACGAGCAGTACTTC. Encoded protein: CASSQVRGYEQYF. Full variable domain (rest looked up from reference TRBV14 and TRBJ2-7): EAGVTQFPSHSVIEKGQTVTLRCDPISGHDNLYWYRRVMGKEIKFLLHFVKESKQDESGMPNNRFLAERTGGTYSTLKVQPAELEDSGVYFCASSQVRGYEQYFGPGTRLTVT.

This clone was found once. The chain joins TRBV4-1 to TRBJ2-5, with D possibly matching TRBD1 (6 bases). Trimming removed 1 base from V and 4 bases from J, with 10 bases in between. CDR3 length equals 14 residues. Germline CDR1 is MGHRA and CDR2 is YSYEKL. The CDR3 DNA reads as TGCGCCAGCAGCCAAGCACAGGGCGGAGAGACCCAGTACTTC. Translation gives CASSQAQGGETQYF.

A few counts support this clone. As DNA, the CDR3 is TGTGCCAGCAGCTTTACAGGGGCCAAAAACATTCAGTACTTC. Protein product: CASSFTGAKNIQYF. This sequence joins TRBV11-2 and TRBJ2-4; TRBD1 is a possible D gene (6 bases). Looked up from germline, CDR1 is SGHAT and CDR2 is FQNNGV. V was shortened by 3 bases and J by 1 base, with 7 bases between the two germline ends. CDR3 length: 14 residues.

This chain joins TRBV29-1 and TRBJ2-1, with D tentatively TRBD2 (7 bases). Germline V gene sequence: CDR1 SQVTM, CDR2 ANQGSEA. Trimming removed 7 bases at V and 4 bases at J, with 14 bases between. This CDR3 contains 13 residues. CDR3 region: CSERRGRYNEQFF. The CDR3 region has the DNA TGCAGCGAAAGGCGGGGGCGTTACAATGAGCAGTTCTTC.

V is TRBV6-1 and J is TRBJ2-5; D ambiguous. With 6 bases removed from V and 4 bases from J, the gap between germline ends came to 15 bases. The CDR3 runs to 14 residues. CDR1 and CDR2 from the germline V gene are MNHNS and SASEGT. In DNA, the CDR3 is TGTGCCAGCAGGTCAGGCCACCCCGGAGAGACCCAGTACTTC. It is translated as CASRSGHPGETQYF.

This chain uses TRBV2 with TRBJ2-3; D possibly corresponds to TRBD2 (6 bases). Germline lookup yields CDR1 SNHLY and CDR2 FYNNEI. This CDR3 is 14 amino acids long. Deletions cut 8 bases from V and 3 bases from J, with 15 bases between. In DNA form, the CDR3 reads TGTGCCAGCGGTCCCCTAGCGCCGACAGATACGCAGTATTTT. It translates to CASGPLAPTDTQYF.

This clone was detected only a few times. The chain links TRBV15 to TRBJ2-3; D call uncertain. The V end was cut by 7 bases, the J end by 2 bases, with 10 bases between. The germline gives CDR1 LNHNV, CDR2 YYDKDF (reference sequence). This CDR3 contains 13 residues. For the CDR3, the DNA is TGTGCCACCAATCGCAAAAACACAGATACGCAGTATTTT. This codes for CATNRKNTDTQYF.

This clone was observed a few times. At one end the junction does not follow the germline gene, possibly because of a read error. The chain combines TRBV28 with TRBJ1-6; no clear D gene. Germline V gives CDR1 MDHEN, CDR2 SYDVKM. The CDR3 is 14 amino acids. The CDR3, as DNA: TGTGCCAGTCGCACATCGTCCTTTAATTCACCCCTCCACTTT. Its protein is CASRTSSFNSPLHF.